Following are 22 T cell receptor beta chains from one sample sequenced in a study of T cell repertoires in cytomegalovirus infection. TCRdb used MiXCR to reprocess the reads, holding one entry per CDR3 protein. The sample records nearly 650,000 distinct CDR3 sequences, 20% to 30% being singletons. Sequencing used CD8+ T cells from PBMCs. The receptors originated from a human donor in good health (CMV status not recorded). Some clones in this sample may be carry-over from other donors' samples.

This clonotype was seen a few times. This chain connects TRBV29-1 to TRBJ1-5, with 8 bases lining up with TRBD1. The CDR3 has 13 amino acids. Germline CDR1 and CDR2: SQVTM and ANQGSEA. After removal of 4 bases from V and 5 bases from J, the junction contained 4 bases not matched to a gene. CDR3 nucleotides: TGCAGCGTTGGGGGGGACAGGTATCAGCCCCAGCATTTT. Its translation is CSVGGDRYQPQHF.

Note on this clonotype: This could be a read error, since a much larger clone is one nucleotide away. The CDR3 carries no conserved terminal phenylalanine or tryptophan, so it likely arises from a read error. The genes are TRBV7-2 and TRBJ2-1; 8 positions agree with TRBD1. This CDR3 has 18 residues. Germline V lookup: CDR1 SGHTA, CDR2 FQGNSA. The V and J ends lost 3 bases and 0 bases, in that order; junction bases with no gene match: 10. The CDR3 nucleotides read TGTGCCAGCAGCTTGGCAGGGGGCCTTCTAAGCTCCTACAATGAGCAGTTCTCC. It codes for CASSLAGGLLSSYNEQFS.

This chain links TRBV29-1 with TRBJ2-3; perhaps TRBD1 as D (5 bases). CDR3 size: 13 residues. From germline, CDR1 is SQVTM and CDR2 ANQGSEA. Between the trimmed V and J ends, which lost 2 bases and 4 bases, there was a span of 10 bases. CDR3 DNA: TGCAGCGTTGAATCAGGACATTCAGATACGCAGTATTTT. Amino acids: CSVESGHSDTQYF.

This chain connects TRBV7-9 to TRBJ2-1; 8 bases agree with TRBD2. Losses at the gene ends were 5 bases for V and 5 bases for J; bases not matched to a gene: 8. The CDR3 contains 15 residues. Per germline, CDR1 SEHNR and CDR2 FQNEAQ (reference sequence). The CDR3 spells CASSPSGGSHNEQFF. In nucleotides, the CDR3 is TGTGCCAGCAGCCCCAGCGGGGGATCGCACAATGAGCAGTTCTTC. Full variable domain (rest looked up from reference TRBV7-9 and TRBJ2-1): DTGVSQNPRHKITKRGQNVTFRCDPISEHNRLYWYRQTLGQGPEFLTYFQNEAQLEKSRLLSDRFSAERPKGSFSTLEIQRTEQGDSAMYLCASSPSGGSHNEQFFGPGTRLTVL.

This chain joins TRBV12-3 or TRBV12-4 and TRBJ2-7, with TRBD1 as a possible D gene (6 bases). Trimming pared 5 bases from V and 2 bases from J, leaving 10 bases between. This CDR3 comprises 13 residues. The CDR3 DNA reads TGTGCCAGCAGTAACAGGGAAACCTACGAGCAGTACTTC. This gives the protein CASSNRETYEQYF.

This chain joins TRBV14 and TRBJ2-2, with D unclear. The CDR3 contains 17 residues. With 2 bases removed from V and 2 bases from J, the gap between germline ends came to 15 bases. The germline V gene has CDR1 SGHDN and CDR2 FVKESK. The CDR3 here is CASSQSATWGNTGELFF. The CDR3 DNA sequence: TGTGCCAGCAGCCAATCTGCAACATGGGGTAACACCGGGGAGCTGTTTTTT.

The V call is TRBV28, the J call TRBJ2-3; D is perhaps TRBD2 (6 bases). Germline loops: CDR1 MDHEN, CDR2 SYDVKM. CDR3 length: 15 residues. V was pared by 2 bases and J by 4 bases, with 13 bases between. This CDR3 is CASSLQGGLSDTQYF. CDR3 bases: TGTGCCAGCAGTTTACAGGGAGGTCTTTCAGATACGCAGTATTTT.

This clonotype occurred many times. The CDR3 DNA reads as TGTGCCAGCAGTGAATCGCGCAACGAGGCTTTCTTT. Translating gives CASSESRNEAFF. The V and J genes are TRBV25-1 and TRBJ1-1; no clear D gene. Trimming removed 1 base from V and 11 bases from J, with 11 bases in between. Germline lookup yields CDR1 MGHDK and CDR2 SYGVNS. The CDR3 runs 12 residues.

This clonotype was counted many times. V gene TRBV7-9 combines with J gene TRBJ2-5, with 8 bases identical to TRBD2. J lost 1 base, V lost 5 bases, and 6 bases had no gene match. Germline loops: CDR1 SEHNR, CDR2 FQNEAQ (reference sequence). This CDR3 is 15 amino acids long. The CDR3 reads CASSMVSGGQETQYF. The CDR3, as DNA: TGTGCCAGCAGCATGGTCAGCGGGGGCCAAGAGACCCAGTACTTC.

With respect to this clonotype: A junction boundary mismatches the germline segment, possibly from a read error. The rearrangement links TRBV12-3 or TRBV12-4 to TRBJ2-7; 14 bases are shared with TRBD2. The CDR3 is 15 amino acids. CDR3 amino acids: CAGSRTSGGLYEQYF. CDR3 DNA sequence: TGTGCCGGCAGCAGGACTAGCGGGGGGTTGTACGAGCAGTACTTC.

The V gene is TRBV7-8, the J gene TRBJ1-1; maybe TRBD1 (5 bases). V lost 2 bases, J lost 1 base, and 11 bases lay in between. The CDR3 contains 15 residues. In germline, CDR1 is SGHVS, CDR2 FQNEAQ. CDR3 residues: CASSLFGAGNTEAFF. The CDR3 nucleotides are TGTGCCAGCAGCTTATTCGGGGCTGGGAACACTGAAGCTTTCTTT.

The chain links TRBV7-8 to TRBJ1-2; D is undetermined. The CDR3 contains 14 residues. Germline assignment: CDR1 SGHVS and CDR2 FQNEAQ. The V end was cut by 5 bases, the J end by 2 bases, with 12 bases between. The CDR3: CASSNRKFNYGYTF. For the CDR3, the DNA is TGTGCCAGCAGCAACAGAAAGTTCAACTATGGCTACACCTTC.

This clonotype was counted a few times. As DNA, the CDR3 is TGTGCCAGCAGCCAAGTTACAGGGGTGCGGTATGGCTACACCTTC. The encoded protein is CASSQVTGVRYGYTF. The chain links TRBV14 to TRBJ1-2; TRBD1 matches 7 bases. V dropped 1 base and J dropped 5; count of bases not matched to a gene: 7. Germline CDR1 SGHDN, CDR2 FVKESK. The CDR3 is 15 residues long.

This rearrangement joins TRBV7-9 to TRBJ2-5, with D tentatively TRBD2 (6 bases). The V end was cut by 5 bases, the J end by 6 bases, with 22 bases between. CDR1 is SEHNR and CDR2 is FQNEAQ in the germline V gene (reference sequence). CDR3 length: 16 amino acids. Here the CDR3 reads CASSPTLTPGGKTQYF. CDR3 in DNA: TGTGCCAGCAGCCCTACCTTGACTCCCGGAGGGAAGACCCAGTACTTC.

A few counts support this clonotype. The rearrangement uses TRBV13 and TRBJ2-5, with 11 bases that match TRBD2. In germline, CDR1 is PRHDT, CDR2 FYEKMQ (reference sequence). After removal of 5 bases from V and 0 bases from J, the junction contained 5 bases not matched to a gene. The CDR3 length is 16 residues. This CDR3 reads CASSLGTSGDQETQYF. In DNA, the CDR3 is TGTGCCAGCAGCCTCGGGACTAGCGGAGACCAAGAGACCCAGTACTTC. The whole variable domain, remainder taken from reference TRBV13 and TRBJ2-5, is AAGVIQSPRHLIKEKRETATLKCYPIPRHDTVYWYQQGPGQDPQFLISFYEKMQSDKGSIPDRFSAQQFSDYHSELNMSSLELGDSALYFCASSLGTSGDQETQYFGPGTRLLVL.

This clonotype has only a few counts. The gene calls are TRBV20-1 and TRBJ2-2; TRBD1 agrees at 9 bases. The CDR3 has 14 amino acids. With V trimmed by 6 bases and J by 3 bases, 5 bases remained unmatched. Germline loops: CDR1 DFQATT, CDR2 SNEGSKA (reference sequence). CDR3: CSALDRGDTGELFF. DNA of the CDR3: TGCAGTGCACTCGACAGGGGGGACACCGGGGAGCTGTTTTTT.

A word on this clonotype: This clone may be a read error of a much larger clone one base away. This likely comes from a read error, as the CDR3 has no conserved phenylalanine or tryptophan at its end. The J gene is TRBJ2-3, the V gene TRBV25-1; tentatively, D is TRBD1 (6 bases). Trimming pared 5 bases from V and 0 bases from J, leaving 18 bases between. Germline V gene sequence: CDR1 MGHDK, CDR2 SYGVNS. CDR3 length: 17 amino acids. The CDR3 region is CASSHQGTETSTDTQYL. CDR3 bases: TGTGCCAGCAGTCATCAGGGGACCGAGACTAGCACAGATACGCAGTATCTT.

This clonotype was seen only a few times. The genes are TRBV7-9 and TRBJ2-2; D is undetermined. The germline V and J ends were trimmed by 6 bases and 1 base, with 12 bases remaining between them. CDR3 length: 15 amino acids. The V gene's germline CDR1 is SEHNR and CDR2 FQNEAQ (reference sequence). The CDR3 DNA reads TGTGCCAGCAGTTCCACAGTCGGGAACACCGGGGAGCTGTTTTTT. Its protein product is CASSSTVGNTGELFF. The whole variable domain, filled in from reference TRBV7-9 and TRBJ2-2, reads DTGVSQNPRHKITKRGQNVTFRCDPISEHNRLYWYRQTLGQGPEFLTYFQNEAQLEKSRLLSDRFSAERPKGSFSTLEIQRTEQGDSAMYLCASSSTVGNTGELFFGEGSRLTVL.

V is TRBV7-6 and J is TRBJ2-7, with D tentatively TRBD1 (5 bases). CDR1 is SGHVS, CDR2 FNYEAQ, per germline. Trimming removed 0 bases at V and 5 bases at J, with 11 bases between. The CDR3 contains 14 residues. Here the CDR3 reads CASSLAPGHHEQYF. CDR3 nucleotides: TGTGCCAGCAGCTTAGCGCCTGGACACCACGAGCAGTACTTC.

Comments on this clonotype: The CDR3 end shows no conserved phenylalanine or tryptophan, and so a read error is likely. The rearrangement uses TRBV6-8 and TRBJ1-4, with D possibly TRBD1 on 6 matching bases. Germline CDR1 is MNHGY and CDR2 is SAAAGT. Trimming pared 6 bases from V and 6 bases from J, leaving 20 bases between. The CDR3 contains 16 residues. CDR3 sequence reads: CASSPIGGPGDEKLFS. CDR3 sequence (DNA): TGTGCCAGCAGCCCCATCGGGGGCCCGGGGGATGAAAAACTGTTTTCT.

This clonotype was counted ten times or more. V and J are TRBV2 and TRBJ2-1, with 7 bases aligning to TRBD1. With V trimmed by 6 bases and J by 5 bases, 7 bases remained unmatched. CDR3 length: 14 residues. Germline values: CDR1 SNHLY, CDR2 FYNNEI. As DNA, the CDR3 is TGTGCCAGCAGGGACCAGACAGGGAACAATGAGCAGTTCTTC. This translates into CASRDQTGNNEQFF.

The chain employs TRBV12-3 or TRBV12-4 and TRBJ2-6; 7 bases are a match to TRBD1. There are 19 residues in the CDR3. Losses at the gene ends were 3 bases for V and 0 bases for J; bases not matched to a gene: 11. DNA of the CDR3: TGTGCCAGCAGTTTCCAACTGACAGGGACCCCCTCTGGGGCCAACGTCCTGACTTTC. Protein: CASSFQLTGTPSGANVLTF.